The 7 T cell receptor beta chains given below trace back to one sample, sequenced in a study of cytomegalovirus exposure and HLA in healthy donors. The study ran its PCR with 60 Vbeta and 13 Jbeta primers. Using immunoSEQ multiplex PCR, the repertoire was profiled, and TCRdb retains in-frame clones only, with some absent. This sample has 150,000 or so clones, with approximately 80% found just once. Sequenced sample: PBMCs. These TCRs come from a male donor in good health and CMV-seropositive.

The chain links TRBV5-1 to TRBJ1-2, with D possibly matching TRBD1 (5 bases). Germline V gives CDR1 SGHRS, CDR2 YFSETQ. The germline V and J ends were trimmed by 1 base and 5 bases, with 12 bases remaining between them. This CDR3 has 14 amino acids. The CDR3 region is CASSLLGQGYGYTF. The DNA for the CDR3 is TGCGCCAGCAGCTTGTTGGGTCAGGGTTATGGCTACACCTTC.

The J gene is TRBJ1-1, the V gene TRBV15; no clear D. This CDR3 comprises 13 residues. Germline CDR1 LNHNV, CDR2 YYDKDF (reference sequence). Trimming cost V 2 bases and J 1 base, with 5 bases left between them. The CDR3 loop is CATSRLPNTEAFF. CDR3 nucleotide sequence: TGTGCCACCAGCAGACTCCCGAACACTGAAGCTTTCTTT.

To note about this clone: A junction end diverges from the germline sequence, so it may reflect a read error. The chain recombines TRBV7-9 with TRBJ2-1, with 8 bases identical to TRBD1. This CDR3 has 13 amino acids. Per the germline V gene, CDR1 is SEHNR and CDR2 is FQNEAQ (reference sequence). The CDR3 coding sequence is TGTTCCAGCAGCTTAGAAGGGACAGGTGATCCGTTCTTC. It encodes CSSSLEGTGDPFF.

The genes are TRBV7-6 and TRBJ1-1; D possibly corresponds to TRBD1 (5 bases). V was pared by 3 bases and J by 1 base, with 6 bases between. This CDR3 spans 13 amino acids. Germline CDR1 and CDR2: SGHVS and FNYEAQ. CDR3 nucleotides: TGTGCCAGCAGCTTCAGGGAGAACACTGAAGCTTTCTTT. This gives the protein CASSFRENTEAFF.

The CDR3 bases are TGTGCCATCAGTGAGGGGAGGGACACCGGGGAGCTGTTTTTT. Its protein is CAISEGRDTGELFF. The chain is built from TRBV10-3 and TRBJ2-2; the match to TRBD2 covers 7 bases. This CDR3 is built from 14 residues. Germline lookup yields CDR1 ENHRY and CDR2 SYGVKD. V trimming: 2 bases; J trimming: 3 bases; junction bases outside the gene matches: 0.

The chain is built from TRBV6-5 and TRBJ2-2; a possible D gene is TRBD1 (5 bases). Germline loops: CDR1 MNHEY, CDR2 SVGAGI. The CDR3 length is 14 residues. Trimming shortened V by 6 bases and J by 4 bases, and 12 bases separated the two germline ends. The CDR3 DNA follows: TGTGCCAGCAGGATTCCTCAGGGCACCGGGGAGCTGTTTTTT. Amino acid sequence: CASRIPQGTGELFF.

The rearrangement uses TRBV11-2 and TRBJ1-2; D gene uncertain. Germline CDR1 and CDR2: SGHAT and FQNNGV. CDR3 length: 14 residues. The V and J ends lost 1 base and 4 bases respectively, with 10 bases between them. CDR3 DNA sequence: TGTGCCAGCAGCTTAGTCCCGGGAGCCTATGGCTACACCTTC. This encodes CASSLVPGAYGYTF.